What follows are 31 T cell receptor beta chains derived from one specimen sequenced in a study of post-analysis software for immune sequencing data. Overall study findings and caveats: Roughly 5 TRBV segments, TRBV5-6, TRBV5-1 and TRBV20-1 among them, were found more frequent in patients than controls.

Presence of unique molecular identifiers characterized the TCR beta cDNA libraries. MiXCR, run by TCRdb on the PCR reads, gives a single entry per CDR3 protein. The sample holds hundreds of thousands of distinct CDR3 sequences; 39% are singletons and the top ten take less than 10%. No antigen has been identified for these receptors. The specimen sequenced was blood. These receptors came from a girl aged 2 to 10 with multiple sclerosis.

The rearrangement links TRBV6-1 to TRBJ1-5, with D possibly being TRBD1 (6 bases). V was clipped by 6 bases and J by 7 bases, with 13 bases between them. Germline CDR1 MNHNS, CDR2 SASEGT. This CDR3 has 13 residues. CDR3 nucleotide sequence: TGTGCCAGCAGCTTAACAGGGTTCCAGCCCCAGCATTTT. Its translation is CASSLTGFQPQHF.

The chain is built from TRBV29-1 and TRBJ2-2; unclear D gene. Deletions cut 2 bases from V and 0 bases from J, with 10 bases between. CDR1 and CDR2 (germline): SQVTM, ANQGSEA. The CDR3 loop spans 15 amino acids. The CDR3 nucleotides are TGCAGCGTTGAAATGGCAGGAACGAACACCGGGGAGCTGTTTTTT. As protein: CSVEMAGTNTGELFF.

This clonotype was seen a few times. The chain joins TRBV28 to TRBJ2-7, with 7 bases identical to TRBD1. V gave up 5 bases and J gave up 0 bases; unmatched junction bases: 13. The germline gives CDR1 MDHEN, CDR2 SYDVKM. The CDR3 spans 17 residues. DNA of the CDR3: TGTGCCAGCAGTCCGAGGGGGACAGTGATTAGCTCCTACGAGCAGTACTTC. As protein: CASSPRGTVISSYEQYF.

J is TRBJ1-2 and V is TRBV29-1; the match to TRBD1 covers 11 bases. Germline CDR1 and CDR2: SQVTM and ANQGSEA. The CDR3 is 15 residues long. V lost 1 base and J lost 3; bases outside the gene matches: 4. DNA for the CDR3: TGCAGCGTTGAAGCTCCGGGACAGGGGGACTATGGCTACACCTTC. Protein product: CSVEAPGQGDYGYTF.

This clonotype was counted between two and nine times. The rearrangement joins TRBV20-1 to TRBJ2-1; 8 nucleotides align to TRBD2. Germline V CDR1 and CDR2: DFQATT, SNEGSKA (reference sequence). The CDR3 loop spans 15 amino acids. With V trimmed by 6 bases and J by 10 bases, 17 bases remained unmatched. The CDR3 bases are TGCAGTGCCAGACAGACGGGGGGGCTCGATGGGGAGCAGTTCTTC. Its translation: CSARQTGGLDGEQFF.

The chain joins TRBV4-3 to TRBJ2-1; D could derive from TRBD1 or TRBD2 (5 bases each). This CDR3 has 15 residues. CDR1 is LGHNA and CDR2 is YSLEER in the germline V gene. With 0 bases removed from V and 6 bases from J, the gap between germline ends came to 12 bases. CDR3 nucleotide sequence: TGCGCCAGCAGCCAAGATCCGGGACCGGGCAATGAGCAGTTCTTC. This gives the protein CASSQDPGPGNEQFF.

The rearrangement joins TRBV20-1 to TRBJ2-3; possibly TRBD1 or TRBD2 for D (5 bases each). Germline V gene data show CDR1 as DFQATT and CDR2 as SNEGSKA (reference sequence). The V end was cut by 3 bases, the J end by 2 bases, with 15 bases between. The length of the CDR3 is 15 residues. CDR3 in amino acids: CSARKTGTFTDTQYF. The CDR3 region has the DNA TGCAGTGCTAGGAAAACCGGGACCTTCACAGATACGCAGTATTTT.

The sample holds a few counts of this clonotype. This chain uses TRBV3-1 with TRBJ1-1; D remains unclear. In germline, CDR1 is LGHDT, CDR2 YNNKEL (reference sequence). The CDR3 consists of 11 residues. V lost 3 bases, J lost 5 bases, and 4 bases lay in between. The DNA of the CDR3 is TGTGCCAGCAGCCAGGCAACTGAAGCTTTCTTT. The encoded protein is CASSQATEAFF. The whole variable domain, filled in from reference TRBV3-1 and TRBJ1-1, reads DTAVSQTPKYLVTQMGNDKSIKCEQNLGHDTMYWYKQDSKKFLKIMFSYNNKELIINETVPNRFSPKSPDKAHLNLHINSLELGDSAVYFCASSQATEAFFGQGTRLTVV.

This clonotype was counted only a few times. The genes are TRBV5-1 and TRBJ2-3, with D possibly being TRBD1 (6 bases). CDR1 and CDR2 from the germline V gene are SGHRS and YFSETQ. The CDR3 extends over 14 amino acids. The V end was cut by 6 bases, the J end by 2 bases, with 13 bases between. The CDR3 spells CASTSDRSTDTQYF. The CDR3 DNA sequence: TGCGCCAGCACTTCGGACAGATCCACAGATACGCAGTATTTT.

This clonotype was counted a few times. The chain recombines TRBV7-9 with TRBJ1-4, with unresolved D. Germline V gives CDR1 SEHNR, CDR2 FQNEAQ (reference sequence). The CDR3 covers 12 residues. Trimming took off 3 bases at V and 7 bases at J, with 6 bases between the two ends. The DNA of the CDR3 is TGTGCCAGCAGCTTTCTCCCTGAAAAACTGTTTTTT. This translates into CASSFLPEKLFF.

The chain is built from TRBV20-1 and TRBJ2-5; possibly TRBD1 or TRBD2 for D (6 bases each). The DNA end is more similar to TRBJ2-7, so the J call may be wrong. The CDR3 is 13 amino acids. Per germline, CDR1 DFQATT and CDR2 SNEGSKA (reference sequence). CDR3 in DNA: TGCAGTGCTAGTCCGCGAGGGGGGAACGAGCAGTACTTC. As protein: CSASPRGGNEQYF.

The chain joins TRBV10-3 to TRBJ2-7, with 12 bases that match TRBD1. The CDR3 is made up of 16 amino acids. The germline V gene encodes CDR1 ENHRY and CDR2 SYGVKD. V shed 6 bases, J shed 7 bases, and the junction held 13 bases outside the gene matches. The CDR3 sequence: CAISPLQGQGAKEQYF. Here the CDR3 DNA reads TGTGCCATCAGCCCCTTGCAGGGACAGGGGGCTAAGGAGCAGTACTTC.

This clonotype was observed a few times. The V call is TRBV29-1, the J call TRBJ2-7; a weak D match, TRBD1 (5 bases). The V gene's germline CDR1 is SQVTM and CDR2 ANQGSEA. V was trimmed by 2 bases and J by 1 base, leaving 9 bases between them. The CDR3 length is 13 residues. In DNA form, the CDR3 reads TGCAGCGTTGAACTCAGGGATTCCTACGAGCAGTACTTC. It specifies CSVELRDSYEQYF.

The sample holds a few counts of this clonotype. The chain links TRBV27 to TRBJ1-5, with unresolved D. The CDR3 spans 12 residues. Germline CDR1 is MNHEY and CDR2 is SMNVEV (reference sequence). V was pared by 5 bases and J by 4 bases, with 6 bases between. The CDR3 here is CASSRLNQPQHF. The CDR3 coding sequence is TGTGCCAGCAGTCGACTTAATCAGCCCCAGCATTTT.

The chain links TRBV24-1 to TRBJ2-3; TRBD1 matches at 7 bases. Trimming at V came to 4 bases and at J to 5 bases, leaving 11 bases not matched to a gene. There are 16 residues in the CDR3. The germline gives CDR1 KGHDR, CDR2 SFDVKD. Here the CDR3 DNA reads TGTGCCACCAGTGACTATGGGACAGTCGAAGGAGATACGCAGTATTTT. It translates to CATSDYGTVEGDTQYF.

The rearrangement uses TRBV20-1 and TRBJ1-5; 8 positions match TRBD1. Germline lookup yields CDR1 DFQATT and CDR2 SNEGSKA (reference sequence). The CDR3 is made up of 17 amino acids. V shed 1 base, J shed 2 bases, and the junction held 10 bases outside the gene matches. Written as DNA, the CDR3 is TGCAGTGCTAGAGTTAGCTTTGGACAGGGAGGCAATCAGCCCCAGCATTTT. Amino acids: CSARVSFGQGGNQPQHF.

The CDR3 DNA is TGTGCCAGCAGTTACTCGCTCGGCAGCCCTAACTATGGCTACACCTTC. Protein product: CASSYSLGSPNYGYTF. V and J are TRBV6-5 and TRBJ1-2; D is unresolved. The CDR3 totals 16 residues. From germline, CDR1 is MNHEY and CDR2 SVGAGI. V was clipped by 0 bases and J by 0 bases, with 11 bases between them.

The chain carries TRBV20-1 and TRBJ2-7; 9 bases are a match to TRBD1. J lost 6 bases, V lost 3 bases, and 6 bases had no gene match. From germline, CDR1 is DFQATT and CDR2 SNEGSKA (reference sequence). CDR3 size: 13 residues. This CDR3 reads CSASKQGATEQYF. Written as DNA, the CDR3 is TGCAGTGCTAGTAAACAGGGGGCGACCGAGCAGTACTTC.

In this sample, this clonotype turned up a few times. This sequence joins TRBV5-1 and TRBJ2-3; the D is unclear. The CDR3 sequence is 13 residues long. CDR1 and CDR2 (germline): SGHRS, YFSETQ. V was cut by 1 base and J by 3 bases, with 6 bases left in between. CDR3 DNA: TGCGCCAGCAGCTTGAAGGAAACAGATACGCAGTATTTT. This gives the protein CASSLKETDTQYF.

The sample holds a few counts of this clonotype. The CDR3 is CASSQDPQKTQYF. In DNA, the CDR3 is TGTGCCAGCAGCCAGGACCCCCAGAAGACCCAGTACTTC. The chain carries TRBV7-2 and TRBJ2-5; no reliable D call. V was clipped by 5 bases and J by 6 bases, with 13 bases between them. This CDR3 has 13 residues. Per germline, CDR1 SGHTA and CDR2 FQGNSA.

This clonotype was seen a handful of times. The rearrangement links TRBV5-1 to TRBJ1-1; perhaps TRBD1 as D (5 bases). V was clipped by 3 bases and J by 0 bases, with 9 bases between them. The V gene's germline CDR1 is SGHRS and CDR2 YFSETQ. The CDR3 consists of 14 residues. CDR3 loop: CASSWTPLNTEAFF. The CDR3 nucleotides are TGCGCCAGCAGCTGGACACCCCTGAACACTGAAGCTTTCTTT.

This chain's CDR3 is CASSVDSPRGYSPLHF. In nucleotides, the CDR3 is TGTGCCAGCAGCGTAGACAGCCCCCGGGGGTATTCACCCCTCCACTTT. The V and J genes are TRBV9 and TRBJ1-6, with D perhaps matching TRBD1 (5 bases). CDR1 and CDR2 from the germline V gene are SGDLS and YYNGEE. V shed 0 bases and J shed 8 bases, with 15 bases lying between them. The CDR3 has 16 residues.

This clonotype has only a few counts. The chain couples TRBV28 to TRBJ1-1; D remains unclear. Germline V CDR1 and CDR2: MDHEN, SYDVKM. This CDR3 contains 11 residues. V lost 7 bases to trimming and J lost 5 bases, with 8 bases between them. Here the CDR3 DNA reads TGTGCCAGCATGTATGGGACTGAAGCTTTCTTT. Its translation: CASMYGTEAFF.

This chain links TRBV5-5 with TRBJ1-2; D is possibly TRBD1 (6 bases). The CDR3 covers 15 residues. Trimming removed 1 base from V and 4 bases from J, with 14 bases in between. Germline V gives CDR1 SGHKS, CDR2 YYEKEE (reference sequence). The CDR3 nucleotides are TGTGCCAGCAGCTTGTCAGGGGCGCAAACCTATGGCTACACCTTC. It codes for CASSLSGAQTYGYTF. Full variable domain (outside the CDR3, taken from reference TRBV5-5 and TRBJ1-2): DAGVTQSPTHLIKTRGQQVTLRCSPISGHKSVSWYQQVLGQGPQFIFQYYEKEERGRGNFPDRFSARQFPNYSSELNVNALLLGDSALYLCASSLSGAQTYGYTFGSGTRLTVV.

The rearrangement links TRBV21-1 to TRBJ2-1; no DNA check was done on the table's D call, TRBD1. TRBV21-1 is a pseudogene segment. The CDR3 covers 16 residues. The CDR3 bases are TGTGCCAGCAGTTCCGTGGGACAGAACTCCTACAATGAGCAGTTCTTC. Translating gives CASSSVGQNSYNEQFF.

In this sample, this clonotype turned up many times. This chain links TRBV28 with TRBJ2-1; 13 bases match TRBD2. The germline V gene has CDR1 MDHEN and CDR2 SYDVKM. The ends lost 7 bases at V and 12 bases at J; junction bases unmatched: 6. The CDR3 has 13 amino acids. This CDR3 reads CASTVTSGGTQFF. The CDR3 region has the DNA TGTGCCAGCACCGTGACTAGCGGGGGGACGCAGTTCTTC.

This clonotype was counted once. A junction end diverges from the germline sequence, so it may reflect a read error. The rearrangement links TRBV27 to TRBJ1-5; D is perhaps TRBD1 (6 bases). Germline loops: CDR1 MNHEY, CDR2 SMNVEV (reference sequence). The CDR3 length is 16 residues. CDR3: CASSLFRTATGEPPHF. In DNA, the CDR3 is TGTGCCAGCAGTTTATTCAGGACAGCCACCGGGGAGCCCCCGCATTTT.

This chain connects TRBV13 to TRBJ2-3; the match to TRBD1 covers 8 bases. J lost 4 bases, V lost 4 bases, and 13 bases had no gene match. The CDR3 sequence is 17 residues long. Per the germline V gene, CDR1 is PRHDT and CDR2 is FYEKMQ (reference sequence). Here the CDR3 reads CASSSQDREELADTQYF. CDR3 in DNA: TGTGCCAGCAGCTCACAGGACAGGGAGGAGTTGGCAGATACGCAGTATTTT.

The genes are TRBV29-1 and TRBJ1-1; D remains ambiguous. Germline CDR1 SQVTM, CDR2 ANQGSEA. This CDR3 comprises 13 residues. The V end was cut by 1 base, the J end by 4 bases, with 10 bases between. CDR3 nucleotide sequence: TGCAGCGTTGAAGTAACGGAGGGCACTGAAGCTTTCTTT. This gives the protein CSVEVTEGTEAFF.

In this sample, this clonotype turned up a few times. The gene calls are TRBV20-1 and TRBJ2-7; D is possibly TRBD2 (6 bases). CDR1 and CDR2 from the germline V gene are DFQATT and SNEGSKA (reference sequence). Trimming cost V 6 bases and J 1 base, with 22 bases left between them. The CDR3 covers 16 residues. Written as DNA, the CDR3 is TGCAGTGCGAAGCATACCGGGGGTTTGACGTCCTACGAGCAGTACTTC. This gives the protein CSAKHTGGLTSYEQYF.

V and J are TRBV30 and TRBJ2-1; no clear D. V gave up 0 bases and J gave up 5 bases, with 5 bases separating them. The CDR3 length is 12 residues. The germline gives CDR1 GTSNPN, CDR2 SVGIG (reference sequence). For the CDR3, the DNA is TGTGCCTGGAGTGTACTCAACAATGAGCAGTTCTTC. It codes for CAWSVLNNEQFF.